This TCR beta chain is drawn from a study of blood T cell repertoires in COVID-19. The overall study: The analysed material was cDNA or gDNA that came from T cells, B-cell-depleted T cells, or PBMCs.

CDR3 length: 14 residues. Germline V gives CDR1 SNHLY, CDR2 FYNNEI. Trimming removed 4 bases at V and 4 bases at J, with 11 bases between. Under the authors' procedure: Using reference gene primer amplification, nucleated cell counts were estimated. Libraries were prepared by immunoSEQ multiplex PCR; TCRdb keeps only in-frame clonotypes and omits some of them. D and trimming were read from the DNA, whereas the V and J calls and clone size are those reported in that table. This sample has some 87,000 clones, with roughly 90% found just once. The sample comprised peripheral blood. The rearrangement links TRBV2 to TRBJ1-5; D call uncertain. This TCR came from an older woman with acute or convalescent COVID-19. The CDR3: CASSADGLNQPQHF. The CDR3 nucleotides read TGTGCCAGCAGTGCGGACGGACTAAATCAGCCCCAGCATTTT.